Listed here are 13 T cell receptor beta chains from one sample, sequenced in a study of blood T cell repertoires in COVID-19. Only in-frame clones appear in the TCRdb table, and some are missing; sequencing was by immunoSEQ multiplex PCR. The sample has fewer than 85,000 clones, 74% seen once; the top ten hold just over 2.5%. Sequences were obtained from peripheral blood. The source of these receptors is a human donor with acute or convalescent COVID-19. The donor label of this sample is uncertain.

V usage is TRBV7-2 and J usage is TRBJ2-7, with 7 bases fitting TRBD2. With V trimmed by 3 bases and J by 0 bases, 2 bases remained unmatched. Per germline, CDR1 SGHTA and CDR2 FQGNSA. This CDR3 is built from 14 residues. CDR3 residues: CASSLSSGSYEQYF. The CDR3 DNA reads TGTGCCAGCAGCTTGTCTAGCGGCTCCTACGAGCAGTACTTC.

The chain combines TRBV21-1 with TRBJ1-4; the DNA was not used to check the table's D call, TRBD1. TRBV21-1 constitutes a pseudogene. The CDR3 is made up of 13 amino acids. The CDR3, as DNA: TGTGCCAGCAGCAAAGATGGGCAGGAAAAACTGTTTTTT. Translated, it gives CASSKDGQEKLFF.

CDR3 in DNA: TGTGCCAGCAGCCTAGAGAGCTTCTATGGCTACACCTTC. This codes for CASSLESFYGYTF. V usage is TRBV3-1 (or the pseudogene TRBV3-2) and J usage is TRBJ1-2; D not certain. The V and J ends lost 4 bases and 4 bases respectively, with 10 bases between them. Looked up from germline, CDR1 is LGHDT and CDR2 is YNNKEL (reference sequence). The CDR3 has 13 residues.

This clone was detected once. V usage is TRBV27 and J usage is TRBJ2-7; the D gene is possibly TRBD1 (6 bases). The CDR3 loop spans 15 amino acids. The V end lost 7 bases, the J end lost 2 bases, and 18 bases lay between the germline ends. Germline CDR1 reads MNHEY; CDR2 reads SMNVEV (reference sequence). The CDR3 spells CASKLPGHLTYEQYV. In DNA form, the CDR3 reads TGTGCCAGCAAACTACCGGGACACCTAACCTACGAGCAGTACGTC.

The chain links TRBV6-5 to TRBJ2-3, with D unclear. V was pared by 2 bases and J by 2 bases, with 11 bases between. CDR1 is MNHEY and CDR2 is SVGAGI in the germline V gene. The CDR3 consists of 15 residues. Here the CDR3 DNA reads TGTGCCAGCAGTTACGGTGGCGGCCACACAGATACGCAGTATTTT. Its protein product is CASSYGGGHTDTQYF.

The chain recombines TRBV5-8 with TRBJ1-2, with D possibly matching TRBD1 (6 bases). The CDR3 runs 15 residues. The V gene's germline CDR1 is SGHTS and CDR2 YDEGEE. Trimming cost V 1 base and J 0 bases, with 10 bases left between them. This CDR3 reads CASSLSGQANYGYTF. DNA for the CDR3: TGTGCCAGCAGCTTGTCGGGACAAGCTAACTATGGCTACACCTTC. Full variable domain (outside the CDR3, taken from reference TRBV5-8 and TRBJ1-2): EAGVTQSPTHLIKTRGQQATLRCSPISGHTSVYWYQQALGLGLQFLLWYDEGEERNRGNFPPRFSGRQFPNYSSELNVNALELEDSALYLCASSLSGQANYGYTFGSGTRLTVV.

This clone was detected only once. The CDR3 sequence is CASAPPGLANQETQYF. The DNA for the CDR3 is TGTGCCAGCGCTCCCCCCGGACTAGCGAACCAAGAGACCCAGTACTTC. The chain combines TRBV5-4 with TRBJ2-5, with 9 bases fitting TRBD2. Trimming removed 7 bases from V and 0 bases from J; junction bases left unmatched: 10. CDR3 length: 16 amino acids. CDR1 is SGHNT and CDR2 is YYREEE in the germline V gene (reference sequence). The full variable domain, with the rest looked up from reference TRBV5-4 and TRBJ2-5, is ETGVTQSPTHLIKTRGQQVTLRCSSQSGHNTVSWYQQALGQGPQFIFQYYREEENGRGNFPPRFSGLQFPNYSSELNVNALELDDSALYLCASAPPGLANQETQYFGPGTRLLVL.

The CDR3: CASSTRQISPLHF. The CDR3 DNA reads TGTGCCAGTAGTACCAGACAGATTTCACCCCTCCACTTT. V is TRBV19 and J is TRBJ1-6; D might be TRBD1 (5 bases). The V end was cut by 4 bases, the J end by 9 bases, with 10 bases between. This CDR3 is built from 13 residues. Germline CDR1 and CDR2: LNHDA and SQIVND (reference sequence).

This chain connects TRBV10-3 to TRBJ2-1; 7 nucleotides agree with TRBD2. CDR3 length: 11 residues. V gave up 10 bases and J gave up 10 bases; unmatched junction bases: 7. Germline V gives CDR1 ENHRY, CDR2 SYGVKD. Here the CDR3 reads CASTQGGEQFF. The CDR3 DNA reads TGTGCCAGCACTCAGGGAGGGGAGCAGTTCTTC.

The chain recombines TRBV7-2 with TRBJ1-3; D is ambiguous. Trimming took 6 bases from V and 0 from J, leaving 3 bases between them. The CDR3 length is 12 residues. CDR1 and CDR2 (germline): SGHTA, FQGNSA. The CDR3 coding sequence is TGTGCCAGCAGTTACTCTGGAAACACCATATATTTT. Amino acids: CASSYSGNTIYF.

This clone turned up a few times. The chain combines TRBV24-1 with TRBJ2-7; 8 bases are shared with TRBD1. This CDR3 has 16 amino acids. The trim removed 4 bases at V and 0 bases at J, leaving 7 bases unmatched. Germline values: CDR1 KGHDR, CDR2 SFDVKD. CDR3 bases: TGTGCCACCAGTGACCCCGGACAGGGATCCTCCTACGAGCAGTACTTC. Protein sequence: CATSDPGQGSSYEQYF.

V usage is TRBV12-3 or TRBV12-4 and J usage is TRBJ1-2, with 7 bases lining up with TRBD1. J gave up 8 bases and V 4 bases, and 4 bases lay outside the gene matches. This CDR3 comprises 12 residues. CDR3 coding DNA: TGTGCCAGCAGTTCACAGGGGAGGGGCTACACCTTC. This translates into CASSSQGRGYTF.

The chain's CDR3 is CASSLSRLAGNEQFF. CDR3 coding DNA: TGTGCCAGCAGTTTATCACGCCTAGCCGGCAATGAGCAGTTCTTC. The chain has TRBV27 and TRBJ2-1, with a possible D match to TRBD2 (5 bases). Germline loops: CDR1 MNHEY, CDR2 SMNVEV (reference sequence). The CDR3 length is 15 residues. V gave up 0 bases and J gave up 6 bases, with 12 bases separating them.